The T cell receptor (beta chain) described here comes from a study of T cell responses to AZD1222 COVID-19 vaccine (dated by TCRdb to the early 2020s). Study-level background: A total of 233 trial participants underwent TCR sequencing, of whom about 210 received two doses of AZD1222 and roughly 25 received two doses of the MenACWY control vaccine. Enrollment into the trials was organized by age into subgroups of 18-55, 56-69 and 70-plus years, and those subgroups contained roughly 150, 30 and 60 TCR-sequenced participants, respectively. What the study reported, not specific to this receptor: No day 14 peak-response samples were available, so repertoires were characterized only after the peak T cell response. Conclusions about previously exposed vaccinees were limited because only six AZD1222 recipients were SARS-CoV-2 seropositive at baseline. The 56-69-year group was small, and its depth increase did not reach significance, likely because of low power. After two AZD1222 doses, spike-specific TCR breadth and depth were significantly higher than at day 0 and than in MenACWY recipients. Most participants were white British and females outnumbered males, and the authors suggested that clonal diversity may have been underestimated. Epitopes outside the regions mutated in the B.1.351 and B.1.1.7 variants were reportedly recognized by nearly half of the unique spike-specific TCRs. CD4 TCRs associated with the vaccine covered the entire spike protein, and the dominant responses were in regions 160-218 and 743-854.

CDR1 LGHNA and CDR2 YSLEER were looked up in the germline V gene. V loses 0 bases at its end and J loses 4 bases; junction bases beyond the gene matches: 4. The CDR3 spans 16 residues, from the cysteine through the phenylalanine. Only CDR3 DNA is held: 48 bases, read in frame from base 1. This specimen's time point label, per the study, means: baseline before first vaccination. The treatment or condition tag for this specimen amounts to: meningococcal conjugate vaccine given as trial control. The vaccinee samples were drawn from two UK trials, COV001 and COV002, one of which was a single-blind randomized controlled phase 2/3 trial testing AZD1222 (ChAdOx1 nCoV-19) in healthy adults. For TCRbeta chain sequencing, PBMC samples were collected from trial participants at day 0 and at day 28 after the second dose. Regarding this clone: The clone's antigen remains unknown. No base qualities exist here, and no much larger clone lies one base off it.

The CDR3 regions of human TCRbeta chains were subjected to immunosequencing. On the authors' methods: Repertoire TCRs were matched against a reference library of SARS-CoV-2-specific TCRs generated with the MIRA antigen-specificity platform. Breadth meant the fraction of unique TCRs that were SARS-CoV-2-associated, whereas depth meant the fraction of total T cells that were SARS-CoV-2-associated. Using the MIRA data, each spike-specific TCR was assigned both to the spike region to which the TCR was reactive and to a CD4 or CD8 class. Log10-transformed breadth and depth values were compared by one-way ANOVA with Sidak's multiple comparisons tests. In TCRdb, the immuneACCESS table is reduced to in-frame sequences with V and J assigned. These tables do not hold every clone; where another copy was compared, an unresolved V gene accounts for under half, and the others remain unexplained. The V and J calls and clone size come from that table; D and trimming were worked out from the DNA. A total of about 93,000 clones appear in this sample, around 92% of them only once. The ten most abundant clones make up about 2.7% of the sample.

The receptor comes from an adult in good health. The sequencing here drew on peripheral blood, taken on day 0 of MenACWY control vaccination. The V and J segments used are TRBV4-3 and TRBJ2-3, with 10 bases aligning to TRBD2. The CDR3 is CASSQDSAGGPDTQYF. Read as DNA, the sequence is TGCGCCAGCAGCCAAGATTCAGCGGGGGGGCCAGATACGCAGTATTTT.